This is a list of T cell receptor beta chains from one sample in a study of CD8 T cells in Susac syndrome. Via MiXCR, TCRdb re-called the immunoSEQ multiplex PCR reads, giving one row per CDR3 protein. The data contain 350,000 to 550,000 distinct CDR3 sequences, 75% to 90% of them singletons. Source material: CD8+ T cells from PBMCs. Receptor source: a human donor with multiple sclerosis. CDR3s include the opening cysteine and the closing phenylalanine or tryptophan. D genes are given only for firm matches. The listing skips clone size in some rows; elsewhere it reads once, few, many or a size class.

v_call: TRBV7-8
j_call: TRBJ2-2
cdr3_length: 13
d_call: -
clone_size: -
cdr3_aa: CASSRPIAGELFF
cdr3_nt: TGTGCCAGCAGCCGCCCCATCGCCGGGGAGCTGTTTTTT

v_call: TRBV5-1
j_call: TRBJ1-4
cdr3_length: 14
d_call: -
clone_size: -
cdr3_aa: CASSPQGENEKLFF
cdr3_nt: TGCGCCAGCAGCCCCCAGGGAGAAAATGAAAAACTGTTTTTT

v_call: TRBV10-1
j_call: TRBJ2-3
cdr3_length: 14
d_call: -
clone_size: -
cdr3_aa: CASSSGRFTDTQYF
cdr3_nt: TGCGCCAGCAGTTCGGGGAGATTCACAGATACGCAGTATTTT

v_call: TRBV7-9
j_call: TRBJ2-7
cdr3_length: 17
d_call: -
clone_size: -
cdr3_aa: CASSSRSSGHEIYEQYF
cdr3_nt: TGTGCCAGCAGCAGTAGGAGCTCGGGACACGAAATCTACGAGCAGTACTTC

v_call: TRBV11-2
j_call: TRBJ2-5
cdr3_length: 11
d_call: -
clone_size: few
cdr3_aa: CASLGQETQYF
cdr3_nt: TGTGCCAGCCTCGGTCAAGAGACCCAGTACTTC

v_call: TRBV7-8
j_call: TRBJ2-7
cdr3_length: 14
d_call: -
clone_size: -
cdr3_aa: CASTNRLYSYEQYF
cdr3_nt: TGTGCCAGCACCAATCGGCTTTACTCCTACGAGCAGTACTTC

v_call: TRBV5-1
j_call: TRBJ2-1
cdr3_length: 15
d_call: -
clone_size: -
cdr3_aa: CASSPLDTTYNEQFF
cdr3_nt: TGCGCCAGCAGCCCGTTGGACACGACATACAATGAGCAGTTCTTC

v_call: TRBV9
j_call: TRBJ1-2
cdr3_length: 14
d_call: -
clone_size: once
cdr3_aa: CASNEGPGGYGYTF
cdr3_nt: TGTGCCAGCAACGAGGGACCTGGGGGCTATGGCTACACCTTC

v_call: TRBV4-1
j_call: TRBJ1-1
cdr3_length: 17
d_call: -
clone_size: -
cdr3_aa: CASSLEGWSGGATEAFF
cdr3_nt: TGCGCCAGCAGCCTCGAGGGGTGGTCCGGAGGTGCCACTGAAGCTTTCTTT

v_call: TRBV27
j_call: TRBJ2-3
cdr3_length: 16
d_call: TRBD1
clone_size: -
cdr3_aa: CASSTLDREHTDTQYF
cdr3_nt: TGTGCCAGCAGTACCCTCGACAGGGAACACACAGATACGCAGTATTTT

v_call: TRBV7-3
j_call: TRBJ1-1
cdr3_length: 13
d_call: -
clone_size: -
cdr3_aa: CASSFEPNTEAFF
cdr3_nt: TGTGCCAGCAGCTTTGAGCCGAACACTGAAGCTTTCTTT

v_call: TRBV20-1
j_call: TRBJ2-2
cdr3_length: 13
d_call: -
clone_size: -
cdr3_aa: CSARGQDTGELFF
cdr3_nt: TGCAGTGCTAGAGGCCAGGACACCGGGGAGCTGTTTTTT

v_call: TRBV6-1
j_call: TRBJ2-1
cdr3_length: 15
d_call: -
clone_size: few
cdr3_aa: CASSEAGGSYNEQFF
cdr3_nt: TGTGCCAGCAGTGAGGCAGGGGGGTCTTACAATGAGCAGTTCTTC

v_call: TRBV19
j_call: TRBJ2-1
cdr3_length: 18
d_call: TRBD1
clone_size: -
cdr3_aa: CASSIVLGTGGAYNEQFF
cdr3_nt: TGTGCCAGTAGTATAGTCCTGGGGACAGGGGGTGCCTACAATGAGCAGTTCTTC

v_call: TRBV20-1
j_call: TRBJ1-1
cdr3_length: 14
d_call: -
clone_size: -
cdr3_aa: CSARDWDTNTEAFF
cdr3_nt: TGCAGTGCTAGAGATTGGGACACGAACACTGAAGCTTTCTTT

v_call: TRBV3-1
j_call: TRBJ2-7
cdr3_length: 15
d_call: -
clone_size: -
cdr3_aa: CASSQGSTSYYEQYF
cdr3_nt: TGTGCCAGCAGCCAAGGGTCAACGAGCTACTACGAGCAGTACTTC

v_call: TRBV6-5
j_call: TRBJ1-1
cdr3_length: 14
d_call: -
clone_size: -
cdr3_aa: CASSYGGLNTEAFF
cdr3_nt: TGTGCCAGTAGTTACGGGGGGTTGAACACTGAAGCTTTCTTT

v_call: TRBV12-3/TRBV12-4
j_call: TRBJ2-1
cdr3_length: 13
d_call: -
clone_size: once
cdr3_aa: CASSLLGAYEQFF
cdr3_nt: TGTGCCAGCAGTTTATTAGGGGCCTATGAGCAGTTCTTC

v_call: TRBV28
j_call: TRBJ1-2
cdr3_length: 13
d_call: -
clone_size: -
cdr3_aa: CAIQSTDDYGYTF
cdr3_nt: TGTGCCATACAAAGCACGGATGACTATGGCTACACCTTC

v_call: TRBV3-1
j_call: TRBJ2-7
cdr3_length: 15
d_call: TRBD2
clone_size: -
cdr3_aa: CASSQLGLAEYEQYF
cdr3_nt: TGTGCCAGCAGCCAATTGGGGCTAGCGGAATACGAGCAGTACTTC

v_call: TRBV25-1
j_call: TRBJ2-2
cdr3_length: 15
d_call: TRBD1
clone_size: -
cdr3_aa: CASSEGTGDTGELFF
cdr3_nt: TGTGCCAGCAGTGAGGGGACAGGGGACACCGGGGAGCTGTTTTTT

v_call: TRBV6-5
j_call: TRBJ2-7
cdr3_length: 15
d_call: -
clone_size: -
cdr3_aa: CASSYSGRVSYEQYF
cdr3_nt: TGTGCCAGCAGTTACTCCGGCAGAGTGAGCTACGAGCAGTACTTC

v_call: TRBV9
j_call: TRBJ2-1
cdr3_length: 17
d_call: TRBD2
clone_size: -
cdr3_aa: CASSVVETGLAPNEQFF
cdr3_nt: TGTGCCAGCAGCGTAGTTGAGACGGGACTAGCACCGAATGAGCAGTTCTTC